The 17 T cell receptor beta chains below were found in one sample sequenced in a study of Tregs in tolerant kidney transplant recipients. Some clones are missing from TCRdb's copy, which holds only in-frame ones; the method was immunoSEQ multiplex PCR. The repertoire has some 55,000 clones, around 85% of them found once; the top ten carry 2.1%. This sample comprised Tregs from blood, obtained before the transplant. These receptors came from a human donor who received a combined kidney and bone marrow transplant.

The chain uses TRBV5-1 and TRBJ1-1; possibly TRBD1 for D (5 bases). CDR3 length: 14 amino acids. Between the trimmed V and J ends, which lost 2 bases and 1 base, there was a span of 9 bases. Germline CDR1 SGHRS, CDR2 YFSETQ. CDR3 sequence: CASSFDGGNTEAFF. The DNA of the CDR3 is TGCGCCAGCAGCTTCGACGGGGGGAACACTGAAGCTTTCTTT.

In this sample, this clone turned up a few times. The V gene is TRBV30, the J gene TRBJ2-7, with D perhaps being TRBD1 or TRBD2 (7 bases each). Between the trimmed V and J ends, which lost 5 bases and 1 base, there was a span of 12 bases. The germline gives CDR1 GTSNPN, CDR2 SVGIG (reference sequence). The CDR3 extends over 13 amino acids. In DNA form, the CDR3 reads TGTGCCTGGGGGCAGGGGGGGTCCTACGAGCAGTACTTC. Its translation: CAWGQGGSYEQYF.

This chain links TRBV29-1 with TRBJ2-2, with 10 bases that match TRBD2. The length of the CDR3 is 15 residues. The trim removed 3 bases at V and 8 bases at J, leaving 9 bases unmatched. CDR1 is SQVTM, CDR2 ANQGSEA, per germline. The CDR3 DNA is TGCAGCGTTGAGGGCCTAGCGGGAGTATCGGGGGAGCTGTTTTTT. It encodes CSVEGLAGVSGELFF.

The chain combines TRBV18 with TRBJ2-1; D is uncertain. Per germline, CDR1 KGHSH and CDR2 LQKENI. The CDR3 sequence is 10 residues long. V was cut by 6 bases and J by 10 bases, with 7 bases left in between. DNA for the CDR3: TGTGCCAGCTCTGGCTCGGAGCAGTTCTTC. Encoded protein: CASSGSEQFF.

About this clone: One end of the junction does not line up with germline, which may come from a read error. This rearrangement joins TRBV6-6 to TRBJ1-6; D call uncertain. The CDR3 is 12 residues long. Germline CDR1 reads MNHNY; CDR2 reads SVGAGI (reference sequence). The CDR3 DNA follows: TGTGCCAGCAGTCACTCGAATTCACCCCTCCACTTT. Its translation is CASSHSNSPLHF.

This chain uses TRBV5-1 with TRBJ1-4; D unclear. Trimming pared 5 bases from V and 7 bases from J, leaving 9 bases between. Germline loops: CDR1 SGHRS, CDR2 YFSETQ. CDR3 length: 12 amino acids. The CDR3 protein is CASRVAGEKLFF. The CDR3 DNA reads as TGCGCCAGCAGGGTGGCCGGTGAAAAACTGTTTTTT. The full variable domain, with the rest looked up from reference TRBV5-1 and TRBJ1-4, is KAGVTQTPRYLIKTRGQQVTLSCSPISGHRSVSWYQQTPGQGLQFLFEYFSETQRNKGNFPGRFSGRQFSNSRSEMNVSTLELGDSALYLCASRVAGEKLFFGSGTQLSVL.

This chain links TRBV4-1 with TRBJ1-1, with 11 bases fitting TRBD1. Unmatched junction bases numbered 3, after V lost 4 bases and J lost 14 bases. The CDR3 length is 11 residues. Germline CDR1 is MGHRA and CDR2 is YSYEKL. The CDR3 reads CASSRGQGEFF. CDR3 bases: TGCGCCAGCAGCCGGGGACAGGGGGAATTCTTT.

This chain links TRBV9 with TRBJ2-1; D gene unclear. CDR3 size: 15 residues. Trimming shortened V by 3 bases and J by 7 bases, and 17 bases separated the two germline ends. In germline, CDR1 is SGDLS, CDR2 YYNGEE. The CDR3 here is CASSGDTLVGNEQFF. CDR3 DNA: TGTGCCAGCAGCGGCGACACTCTAGTGGGGAATGAGCAGTTCTTC.

This clone was found a few times. The rearrangement uses TRBV19 and TRBJ1-5; maybe TRBD1 (6 bases). This CDR3 is 15 amino acids long. V lost 2 bases to trimming and J lost 4 bases, with 12 bases between them. Germline V gene sequence: CDR1 LNHDA, CDR2 SQIVND (reference sequence). The CDR3, as DNA: TGTGCCAGTAGTATATTGGGAACAGGGAATCAGCCCCAGCATTTT. Amino acids: CASSILGTGNQPQHF.

The chain recombines TRBV7-2 with TRBJ2-7, with D possibly matching TRBD1 (6 bases). The V gene lost 1 base and the J gene lost 7 bases, with 11 bases spanning the gap. Germline CDR1 reads SGHTA; CDR2 reads FQGNSA. This CDR3 contains 13 residues. The CDR3 spells CASSLGVTGEQYF. The CDR3 DNA follows: TGTGCCAGCAGCTTAGGTGTGACAGGTGAGCAGTACTTC.

The gene calls are TRBV5-6 and TRBJ2-1; 9 bases are a match to TRBD1. CDR1 and CDR2 (germline): SGHDT, YYEEEE. CDR3 size: 13 residues. The V gene end was trimmed by 4 bases and the J gene end by 10 bases; junction bases not matched to a gene: 6. CDR3 sequence: CASSRSGTGEQFF. The CDR3 DNA reads as TGTGCCAGCAGCCGATCCGGGACAGGGGAGCAGTTCTTC.

The chain couples TRBV10-2 to TRBJ1-3; tentatively, D is TRBD1 (6 bases). This CDR3 region has 15 residues. V was cut by 0 bases and J by 2 bases, with 8 bases left in between. Germline V gene lookup returns CDR1 WSHSY and CDR2 SAAADI. The chain's CDR3 is CASSESRGPGNTIYF. The CDR3 nucleotides read TGCGCCAGCAGTGAGTCCCGGGGGCCTGGAAACACCATATATTTT.

The CDR3 DNA sequence: TGTGCCAGCAGTTTAGGCGGGAGTGGCACAGATACGCAGTATTTT. This sequence encodes CASSLGGSGTDTQYF. The chain uses TRBV28 and TRBJ2-3; TRBD2 matches at 7 bases. Per the germline V gene, CDR1 is MDHEN and CDR2 is SYDVKM. CDR3 size: 15 residues. Germline trimming cut 2 bases from V and 1 base from J; bases unmatched to any gene: 3.

The chain joins TRBV25-1 to TRBJ2-5, with TRBD2 identical over 7 bases. The CDR3 runs 13 residues. From germline, CDR1 is MGHDK and CDR2 SYGVNS. With 3 bases clipped from V and 5 bases from J, the junction kept 3 bases outside the gene matches. The CDR3 region has the DNA TGTGCCAGCAGTGACGGGGGGTTGGAGACCCAGTACTTC. Its translation is CASSDGGLETQYF.

The gene calls are TRBV5-1 and TRBJ1-3; no reliable D call. The CDR3 consists of 15 residues. V was pared by 2 bases and J by 1 base, with 10 bases between. Germline lookup yields CDR1 SGHRS and CDR2 YFSETQ. The CDR3 coding sequence is TGCGCCAGCAGCTTCGAGGGCGGGTCTGGAAACACCATATATTTT. The encoded protein is CASSFEGGSGNTIYF. The full variable domain, rest sourced from reference TRBV5-1 and TRBJ1-3, is KAGVTQTPRYLIKTRGQQVTLSCSPISGHRSVSWYQQTPGQGLQFLFEYFSETQRNKGNFPGRFSGRQFSNSRSEMNVSTLELGDSALYLCASSFEGGSGNTIYFGEGSWLTVV.

This clone has only one observation. V gene TRBV12-5 combines with J gene TRBJ1-1; the D gene is possibly TRBD1 (6 bases). CDR1 and CDR2 (germline): LGHNT, FRNRAP. This CDR3 contains 17 residues. The V end was cut by 3 bases, the J end by 1 base, with 18 bases between. The CDR3, as DNA: TGTGCTAGTGGTTTAGGACAGATCGGTCCCTGGAACACTGAAGCTTTCTTT. As protein: CASGLGQIGPWNTEAFF.

This clone was found once. The same CDR3 is also encoded by other DNA sequences in this sample. The CDR3 region has the DNA TGTGCCAGCAGTCTCCCGGGGGGCTCTGGAAACACCATATATTTT. Its translation is CASSLPGGSGNTIYF. V is TRBV28 and J is TRBJ1-3; possible D gene TRBD1, 5 bases. The CDR3 totals 15 residues. Germline values: CDR1 MDHEN, CDR2 SYDVKM. V was cut by 5 bases and J by 0 bases, with 11 bases left in between.